Shown below are 32 T cell receptor beta chains from a single sample sequenced in a study of CD8+ T cells in alopecia areata. Extraction and reverse transcription of RNA yielded cDNA as the sequencing template. Sequenced by immunoSEQ multiplex PCR; TCRdb stores in-frame clones only, minus some. The sample includes 200,000 or so clones, around 62% of them seen just once. This material consisted of CD4+ T cells sorted from blood, taken at week 0. The origin of the receptors is a human donor with alopecia areata.

This clone was detected only a few times. The chain couples TRBV27 to TRBJ2-4, with 11 bases that match TRBD2. The CDR3 runs 15 residues. Trimming removed 8 bases from V and 8 bases from J; junction bases left unmatched: 11. Germline CDR1 and CDR2: MNHEY and SMNVEV (reference sequence). The CDR3 DNA is TGTGCCAGCGGGACCGGACTAGCGGGTCGAGACATTCAGTACTTC. Its translation: CASGTGLAGRDIQYF.

This clone was counted a few times. This chain joins TRBV19 and TRBJ2-4, with D tentatively TRBD1 (6 bases). This CDR3 comprises 15 residues. In germline, CDR1 is LNHDA, CDR2 SQIVND (reference sequence). V was shortened by 7 bases and J by 0 bases, with 13 bases between the two germline ends. This CDR3 is CASTGRGQAKNIQYF. The CDR3, as DNA: TGTGCCAGTACAGGCAGGGGCCAAGCCAAAAACATTCAGTACTTC.

To note about this clone: Within the sample, other DNA sequences also encode this same CDR3. The chain carries TRBV29-1 and TRBJ1-2; TRBD1 aligns across 8 bases. V lost 7 bases to trimming and J lost 1 base; unmatched junction nucleotides: 2. From germline, CDR1 is SQVTM and CDR2 ANQGSEA. The CDR3 loop spans 12 amino acids. The CDR3 DNA reads TGCAGCGCTGGACAGGGTAACTATGGCTACACCTTC. This encodes CSAGQGNYGYTF.

The chain employs TRBV13 and TRBJ2-7, with unresolved D. CDR1 PRHDT and CDR2 FYEKMQ come from the germline V gene (reference sequence). The V and J ends lost 2 bases and 0 bases respectively, with 8 bases between them. The CDR3 spans 14 residues. The CDR3 protein is CASSLSLISYEQYF. As DNA, the CDR3 is TGTGCCAGCAGCTTAAGTCTAATCTCCTACGAGCAGTACTTC.

V is TRBV6-5 and J is TRBJ2-7; tentative D call: TRBD2 (7 bases). The V end lost 1 base, the J end lost 3 bases, and 13 bases lay between the germline ends. The germline CDR1 and CDR2 sequences are MNHEY and SVGAGI. There are 15 residues in the CDR3. The CDR3 loop reads CASSYLGEGVYEQYF. The CDR3 region has the DNA TGTGCCAGCAGTTACTTGGGGGAGGGGGTCTACGAGCAGTACTTC.

CDR3 sequence (DNA): TGTGCCAGCAGTGAAGTTGACAGGCGGGAGCAGTACTTC. It specifies CASSEVDRREQYF. This chain joins TRBV6-5 and TRBJ2-7; maybe TRBD1 (6 bases). Germline CDR1 MNHEY, CDR2 SVGAGI. V lost 5 bases to trimming and J lost 7 bases, with 15 bases between them. The CDR3 is made up of 13 amino acids.

The rearrangement links TRBV5-1 to TRBJ2-7; D unclear. The germline V gene encodes CDR1 SGHRS and CDR2 YFSETQ. The length of the CDR3 is 14 residues. Trimming took 2 bases from V and 0 from J, leaving 9 bases between them. Here the CDR3 reads CASSLYTTSYEQYF. In DNA form, the CDR3 reads TGCGCCAGCAGCTTATATACTACCTCCTACGAGCAGTACTTC.

The CDR3 region is CATSRVIREGPGEQFF. CDR3 sequence (DNA): TGTGCCACCAGCAGAGTGATCCGGGAGGGCCCAGGGGAGCAGTTCTTC. The V gene is TRBV15, the J gene TRBJ2-1; 8 bases are shared with TRBD2. The CDR3 length is 16 residues. Trimming took 1 base from V and 10 from J; bases not matched to a gene: 12. CDR1 LNHNV and CDR2 YYDKDF come from the germline V gene (reference sequence).

This chain joins TRBV30 and TRBJ1-5; no clear D. Germline values: CDR1 GTSNPN, CDR2 SVGIG (reference sequence). The V and J ends lost 4 bases and 0 bases respectively, with 10 bases between them. The CDR3 extends over 14 amino acids. The CDR3 DNA reads TGTGCCTGGATTCAAAATTATAGCAATCAGCCCCAGCATTTT. Protein sequence: CAWIQNYSNQPQHF. Full variable domain (outside the CDR3, taken from reference TRBV30 and TRBJ1-5): SQTIHQWPATLVQPVGSPLSLECTVEGTSNPNLYWYRQAAGRGLQLLFYSVGIGQISSEVPQNLSASRPQDRQFILSSKKLLLSDSGFYLCAWIQNYSNQPQHFGDGTRLSIL.

This sequence joins TRBV7-8 and TRBJ2-7; D tentatively fits TRBD1 or TRBD2 (5 bases each). The CDR3 is 17 residues long. Germline CDR1 SGHVS, CDR2 FQNEAQ. The ends were cut back, 4 bases at V and 2 bases at J, with 21 bases in the middle. CDR3 sequence (DNA): TGTGCCAGCAGCTCTTTCGTTGGGGGTAATCTCCCCTACGAGCAGTACTTC. Translation gives CASSSFVGGNLPYEQYF.

The gene calls are TRBV5-6 and TRBJ2-1, with 8 bases that match TRBD2. The V segment lost 3 bases and the J segment 3 bases; nucleotides outside the gene matches: 8. Per germline, CDR1 SGHDT and CDR2 YYEEEE. The CDR3 spans 16 residues. This chain's CDR3 is CASSSDVRGVYNEQFF. The CDR3 DNA reads as TGTGCCAGCAGCTCGGACGTGCGGGGGGTCTACAATGAGCAGTTCTTC.

The chain carries TRBV30 and TRBJ2-2; D remains unclear. Trimming removed 0 bases at V and 1 base at J, with 9 bases between. Germline CDR1 reads GTSNPN; CDR2 reads SVGIG (reference sequence). The CDR3 totals 15 residues. DNA of the CDR3: TGTGCCTGGAGTGTACTCTGGGGGAACACCGGGGAGCTGTTTTTT. It is translated as CAWSVLWGNTGELFF.

The genes are TRBV13 and TRBJ2-7; a possible D gene is TRBD2 (6 bases). The ends were cut back, 1 base at V and 1 base at J, with 8 bases in the middle. Looked up from germline, CDR1 is PRHDT and CDR2 is FYEKMQ (reference sequence). The CDR3 runs 14 residues. CDR3 amino acids: CASSLVGGSYEQYF. The CDR3 DNA sequence: TGTGCCAGCAGCTTAGTGGGGGGATCCTACGAGCAGTACTTC.

V gene TRBV29-1 combines with J gene TRBJ2-1, with TRBD2 matching over 12 bases. This CDR3 spans 15 amino acids. The germline CDR1 and CDR2 sequences are SQVTM and ANQGSEA. Germline trimming cut 4 bases from V and 5 bases from J; bases unmatched to any gene: 6. The CDR3 here is CSVVFGLAGHNEQFF. The CDR3 nucleotides are TGCAGCGTTGTTTTTGGACTAGCGGGACACAATGAGCAGTTCTTC.

The chain couples TRBV6-5 to TRBJ2-7, with D perhaps TRBD2 (5 bases). Germline V gene lookup returns CDR1 MNHEY and CDR2 SVGAGI. CDR3 length: 13 residues. V lost 6 bases to trimming and J lost 5 bases, with 14 bases between them. CDR3 DNA sequence: TGTGCCAGCAGGTTATTAAGGGAGAACGAGCAGTACTTC. This gives the protein CASRLLRENEQYF.

V usage is TRBV15 and J usage is TRBJ1-5; weak D call: TRBD1 (5 bases). CDR3 size: 14 residues. V dropped 3 bases and J dropped 2 bases, with 8 bases sitting between them. Germline V lookup: CDR1 LNHNV, CDR2 YYDKDF (reference sequence). The CDR3 bases are TGTGCCACCAGCAGGACGGGGGGCAATCAGCCCCAGCATTTT. It yields the protein CATSRTGGNQPQHF.

V and J are TRBV29-1 and TRBJ2-3; the D gene is possibly TRBD2 (6 bases). The CDR3 covers 15 residues. Trimming removed 4 bases from V and 1 base from J, with 15 bases in between. Germline CDR1 SQVTM, CDR2 ANQGSEA. Here the CDR3 reads CSVVRLASGTDTQYF. The CDR3 nucleotides are TGCAGCGTTGTTCGCTTGGCTAGCGGCACAGATACGCAGTATTTT.

V is TRBV19 and J is TRBJ1-2; D ambiguous. From germline, CDR1 is LNHDA and CDR2 SQIVND (reference sequence). CDR3 length equals 14 residues. Trimming left V 5 bases short and J 4 bases short, with 14 bases between. The CDR3 loop reads CASSPPDRFYGYTF. CDR3 bases: TGTGCCAGTAGTCCCCCGGATAGGTTCTATGGCTACACCTTC.

By its share, this clone is medium-sized. The chain uses TRBV5-1 and TRBJ2-7; D not resolved. Germline lookup yields CDR1 SGHRS and CDR2 YFSETQ. The V and J ends lost 0 bases and 3 bases respectively, with 10 bases between them. This CDR3 comprises 14 residues. CDR3 protein: CASSLGQTIYEQYF. The CDR3 DNA follows: TGCGCCAGCAGCTTGGGACAAACCATCTACGAGCAGTACTTC. Variable domain in full (rest from reference TRBV5-1 and TRBJ2-7): KAGVTQTPRYLIKTRGQQVTLSCSPISGHRSVSWYQQTPGQGLQFLFEYFSETQRNKGNFPGRFSGRQFSNSRSEMNVSTLELGDSALYLCASSLGQTIYEQYFGPGTRLTVT.

J is TRBJ2-7 and V is TRBV27, with TRBD2 as a possible D gene (5 bases). CDR3 length equals 15 residues. The V end was cut by 5 bases, the J end by 2 bases, with 16 bases between. From germline, CDR1 is MNHEY and CDR2 SMNVEV (reference sequence). The CDR3 DNA is TGTGCCAGCAGTCCCGCGTACGGGGTAGCCTACGAGCAGTACTTC. Its translation: CASSPAYGVAYEQYF.

The chain recombines TRBV5-4 with TRBJ1-1; D gene ambiguous. The CDR3 totals 14 residues. Germline V gene lookup returns CDR1 SGHNT and CDR2 YYREEE (reference sequence). V lost 1 base, J lost 6 bases, and 13 bases lay in between. This CDR3 is CASSLRRTSPEAFF. As DNA, the CDR3 is TGTGCCAGCAGCTTGCGGCGGACGTCACCTGAAGCTTTCTTT.

This clone has only a few counts. The rearrangement joins TRBV18 to TRBJ2-5, with D perhaps TRBD1 (5 bases). Germline V CDR1 and CDR2: KGHSH, LQKENI. V was shortened by 0 bases and J by 5 bases, with 10 bases between the two germline ends. This CDR3 region has 14 residues. The CDR3 sequence is CASSPPSGLETQYF. The CDR3 DNA reads TGTGCCAGCTCACCACCATCAGGGTTGGAGACCCAGTACTTC.

V gene TRBV5-1 combines with J gene TRBJ2-7; D is uncertain. The V end lost 1 base, the J end lost 4 bases, and 15 bases lay between the germline ends. The CDR3 extends over 15 amino acids. From germline, CDR1 is SGHRS and CDR2 YFSETQ. As DNA, the CDR3 is TGCGCCAGCAGCTTGAGTAGTGGCCAACGGTACGAGCAGTACTTC. It codes for CASSLSSGQRYEQYF.

V gene TRBV6-5 combines with J gene TRBJ1-3; D not resolved. V lost 5 bases, J lost 0 bases, and 2 bases lay in between. Germline CDR1 MNHEY, CDR2 SVGAGI. This CDR3 has 12 amino acids. The CDR3 DNA is TGTGCCAGCAGTCCCTCTGGAAACACCATATATTTT. Translated: CASSPSGNTIYF.

J is TRBJ1-4 and V is TRBV29-1; D gene unclear. This CDR3 is 11 amino acids long. V lost 6 bases and J lost 8, with 10 bases in between. The germline CDR1 and CDR2 sequences are SQVTM and ANQGSEA. CDR3 sequence: CSVERGEKLFF. The DNA of the CDR3 is TGCAGCGTCGAGCGGGGAGAAAAACTGTTTTTT.

The chain is built from TRBV9 and TRBJ1-2, with a weak D call TRBD1 (5 bases). Germline CDR1 reads SGDLS; CDR2 reads YYNGEE. Deletions cut 0 bases from V and 5 bases from J, with 11 bases between. CDR3 length: 14 residues. The CDR3 spells CASSVVGERYGYTF. CDR3 coding DNA: TGTGCCAGCAGCGTAGTGGGGGAGAGGTATGGCTACACCTTC. Looking up the rest from reference TRBV9 and TRBJ1-2 gives the full variable domain: DSGVTQTPKHLITATGQRVTLRCSPRSGDLSVYWYQQSLDQGLQFLIQYYNGEERAKGNILERFSAQQFPDLHSELNLSSLELGDSALYFCASSVVGERYGYTFGSGTRLTVV.

The chain carries TRBV11-2 and TRBJ2-2; D is undetermined. V shed 2 bases and J shed 6 bases, with 7 bases lying between them. Per the germline V gene, CDR1 is SGHAT and CDR2 is FQNNGV. This CDR3 contains 13 residues. As DNA, the CDR3 is TGTGCCAGCAGCTTAATAACGGCCGGGGAGCTGTTTTTT. Translating gives CASSLITAGELFF.

The chain is built from TRBV21-1 and TRBJ1-1. TRBV21-1 is annotated as a pseudogene. CDR3 length: 10 amino acids. The CDR3 sequence is CASSKAEAFF. For the CDR3, the DNA is TGTGCCAGCAGCAAAGCAGAAGCTTTCTTT.

The chain couples TRBV7-9 to TRBJ2-7; TRBD2 matches at 7 bases. Germline CDR1 is SEHNR and CDR2 is FQNEAQ (reference sequence). V lost 5 bases, J lost 8 bases, and 6 bases stayed unmatched. The CDR3 has 12 residues. CDR3: CASSLPSGKQYF. CDR3 sequence (DNA): TGTGCCAGCAGCCTCCCGAGCGGGAAGCAGTACTTC.

This chain connects TRBV2 to TRBJ2-3; D gene unclear. Germline CDR1 SNHLY, CDR2 FYNNEI. The CDR3 totals 13 residues. The V end lost 6 bases, the J end lost 6 bases, and 13 bases lay between the germline ends. Here the CDR3 reads CASSGNNGDTQYF. In DNA form, the CDR3 reads TGTGCCAGCAGCGGAAACAATGGGGATACGCAGTATTTT.

This clone was detected only a few times. V and J are TRBV10-1 and TRBJ2-1; 7 positions agree with TRBD2. V shed 3 bases and J 10 bases; nucleotides not matched to a gene: 6. The CDR3 loop spans 13 amino acids. Germline assignment: CDR1 WNHNN and CDR2 SYGVQD (reference sequence). CDR3 coding DNA: TGCGCCAGCAGTGACCCCCCGGGGGGAGAGCAGTTCTTC. This sequence encodes CASSDPPGGEQFF.

This clone appeared once. V gene TRBV5-4 combines with J gene TRBJ2-3; D unresolved. This CDR3 region has 13 residues. Germline CDR1 SGHNT, CDR2 YYREEE (reference sequence). Trimming removed 1 base from V and 9 bases from J, with 12 bases in between. The CDR3, as DNA: TGTGCCAGCAGCTTGTTAATCGGAGACACGCAGTATTTT. The encoded protein is CASSLLIGDTQYF. Full variable domain (missing parts from reference TRBV5-4 and TRBJ2-3): ETGVTQSPTHLIKTRGQQVTLRCSSQSGHNTVSWYQQALGQGPQFIFQYYREEENGRGNFPPRFSGLQFPNYSSELNVNALELDDSALYLCASSLLIGDTQYFGPGTRLTVL.